This T cell receptor (beta chain) was documented in a study of blood T cell repertoires in COVID-19. V shed 5 bases and J shed 4 bases, with 18 bases lying between them. The germline gives CDR1 SGHTS, CDR2 YDEGEE. This CDR3 region has 15 residues. In the original analysis: Reference gene primer amplification gave nucleated cell count estimates. Sequencing used immunoSEQ multiplex PCR; TCRdb keeps in-frame clones, though not all of them. V and J calls and clone size are as listed in that table; D and trimming were resolved from the DNA. The data contain about 380,000 clones, roughly 87% of them singletons. Participant-given clinical history determined each cohort assignment. Recovery among Cohort 3 donors was established by two negative PCRs, clearance, or symptom resolution.

The sequenced sample consisted of PBMCs or T cells enriched from blood (not recorded which). The receptor was derived from a woman aged 25-40 years who had recovered from COVID-19. The V call is TRBV5-8, the J call TRBJ1-2; D possibly corresponds to TRBD1 (5 bases). CDR3 sequence (DNA): TGTGCCAGCAGGGCCCGGGGGACGGAGCTCTATGGCTACACCTTC. Its translation is CASRARGTELYGYTF.